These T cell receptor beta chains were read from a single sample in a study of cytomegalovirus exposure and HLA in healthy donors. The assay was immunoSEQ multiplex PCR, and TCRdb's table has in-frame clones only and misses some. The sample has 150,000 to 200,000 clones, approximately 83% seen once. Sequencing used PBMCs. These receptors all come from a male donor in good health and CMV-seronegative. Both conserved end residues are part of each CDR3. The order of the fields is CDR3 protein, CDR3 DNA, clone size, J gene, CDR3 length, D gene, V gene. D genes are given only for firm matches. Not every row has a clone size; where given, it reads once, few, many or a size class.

CDR3: CASSEAAGVYYEQYF
DNA: TGTGCCAGCAGTGAGGCTGCAGGGGTCTACTACGAGCAGTACTTC
size: .
J: TRBJ2-7
length: 15
D: .
V: TRBV2

CDR3: CASSLTRTSTGELFF
DNA: TGTGCCAGCAGCTTAACCCGGACTAGCACCGGGGAGCTGTTTTTT
size: .
J: TRBJ2-2
length: 15
D: TRBD2
V: TRBV11-3

CDR3: CASSELGGSNNQPQHF
DNA: TGTGCCAGCAGTGAACTTGGCGGTTCGAACAATCAGCCCCAGCATTTT
size: .
J: TRBJ1-5
length: 16
D: .
V: TRBV2

CDR3: CASSSGVTSGVTGELFF
DNA: TGTGCCAGCAGCTCGGGCGTGACTAGCGGAGTCACCGGGGAGCTGTTTTTT
size: .
J: TRBJ2-2
length: 17
D: TRBD2
V: TRBV5-8

CDR3: CSVERGSSYNEQFF
DNA: TGCAGCGTTGAGAGAGGGAGCTCCTACAATGAGCAGTTCTTC
size: .
J: TRBJ2-1
length: 14
D: .
V: TRBV29-1

CDR3: CASTPNPGQGHPYEQYF
DNA: TGTGCCAGCACCCCTAATCCGGGACAGGGTCATCCCTACGAGCAGTACTTC
size: .
J: TRBJ2-7
length: 17
D: TRBD1
V: TRBV27

CDR3: CASSRLGREVQNEQFF
DNA: TGTGCCAGCAGCCGCCTAGGGCGGGAGGTCCAAAATGAGCAGTTCTTC
size: .
J: TRBJ2-1
length: 16
D: TRBD2
V: TRBV7-9

CDR3: CASSFWPGTFAYGYTF
DNA: TGTGCCAGCAGCTTTTGGCCTGGGACATTCGCTTATGGCTACACCTTC
size: .
J: TRBJ1-2
length: 16
D: .
V: TRBV7-2

CDR3: CASSPPPSSGNTIYF
DNA: TGTGCCAGCTCACCACCCCCCAGCTCTGGAAACACCATATATTTT
size: .
J: TRBJ1-3
length: 15
D: .
V: TRBV18

CDR3: CAILADTGELFF
DNA: TGTGCCATCTTAGCGGACACCGGGGAGCTGTTTTTT
size: .
J: TRBJ2-2
length: 12
D: .
V: TRBV10-3

CDR3: CASSYSGAYEQYF
DNA: TGTGCCAGCAGTTACTCGGGAGCCTACGAGCAGTACTTC
size: .
J: TRBJ2-7
length: 13
D: .
V: TRBV6-5

CDR3: CAWSPGGETQYF
DNA: TGTGCCTGGAGTCCGGGCGGGGAGACCCAGTACTTC
size: .
J: TRBJ2-5
length: 12
D: .
V: TRBV30

CDR3: CASSLGGSSYNEQFF
DNA: TGTGCCAGCAGCTTGGGCGGGAGCTCCTACAATGAGCAGTTCTTC
size: .
J: TRBJ2-1
length: 15
D: TRBD2
V: TRBV5-4

CDR3: CASSSIGQEAFF
DNA: TGTGCCAGCAGTTCAATTGGACAGGAAGCTTTCTTT
size: .
J: TRBJ1-1
length: 12
D: .
V: TRBV28

CDR3: CASSVTGSAEAFF
DNA: TGTGCCAGCAGCGTAACAGGGAGCGCTGAAGCTTTCTTT
size: .
J: TRBJ1-1
length: 13
D: .
V: TRBV9

CDR3: CASSPNPGQVGGYTF
DNA: TGTGCCAGCAGCCCTAATCCGGGACAGGTTGGGGGCTACACCTTC
size: .
J: TRBJ1-2
length: 15
D: TRBD1
V: TRBV7-3

CDR3: CASSLVGGPKTQYF
DNA: TGTGCCAGCAGCTTAGTGGGGGGGCCTAAGACCCAGTACTTC
size: .
J: TRBJ2-5
length: 14
D: .
V: TRBV5-4

CDR3: CASSPTGWANEKLFF
DNA: TGTGCCAGCTCACCGACAGGGTGGGCTAATGAAAAACTGTTTTTT
size: .
J: TRBJ1-4
length: 15
D: TRBD1
V: TRBV18

CDR3: CASSPRNSRSTDTQYF
DNA: TGTGCCAGCAGCCCACGAAACTCCCGTAGCACAGATACGCAGTATTTT
size: .
J: TRBJ2-3
length: 16
D: .
V: TRBV5-4

CDR3: CASSLGSNTEAFF
DNA: TGTGCCAGCAGCTTAGGGAGTAACACTGAAGCTTTCTTT
size: many
J: TRBJ1-1
length: 13
D: .
V: TRBV7-3

CDR3: CARSLVRDRESRTEAFF
DNA: TGTGCCAGAAGCTTAGTTAGGGACAGGGAGTCTCGCACTGAAGCTTTCTTT
size: .
J: TRBJ1-1
length: 17
D: .
V: TRBV7-5

CDR3: CAILDPGLAGGNEQFF
DNA: TGTGCCATCCTCGATCCCGGACTAGCGGGAGGGAATGAGCAGTTCTTC
size: .
J: TRBJ2-1
length: 16
D: TRBD2
V: TRBV10-3

CDR3: CASSPLRGEGYGYTF
DNA: TGTGCCAGCTCACCCCTTAGGGGGGAGGGCTATGGCTACACCTTC
size: .
J: TRBJ1-2
length: 15
D: .
V: TRBV18

CDR3: CASSQEGHGEQFF
DNA: TGCGCCAGCAGCCAAGAGGGGCACGGTGAGCAGTTCTTC
size: .
J: TRBJ2-1
length: 13
D: .
V: TRBV4-3

CDR3: CASSQGTNYEQYF
DNA: TGCGCCAGCAGCCAAGGGACTAACTACGAGCAGTACTTC
size: .
J: TRBJ2-7
length: 13
D: .
V: TRBV4-3

CDR3: CASSFRGHGSRNEQFF
DNA: TGTGCCAGCAGCTTCAGGGGCCATGGGTCTCGCAATGAGCAGTTCTTC
size: .
J: TRBJ2-1
length: 16
D: .
V: TRBV7-2

CDR3: CSVRDWNYEQYF
DNA: TGCAGCGTGAGGGACTGGAACTACGAGCAGTACTTC
size: .
J: TRBJ2-7
length: 12
D: .
V: TRBV29-1

CDR3: CASRPDRVEETQYF
DNA: TGTGCCAGCAGACCCGACAGGGTAGAAGAGACCCAGTACTTC
size: .
J: TRBJ2-5
length: 14
D: TRBD1
V: TRBV2

CDR3: CASSQDPRRLKAFF
DNA: TGCGCCAGCAGCCAAGATCCAAGGAGACTAAAAGCTTTCTTT
size: few
J: TRBJ1-1
length: 14
D: .
V: TRBV4-3

CDR3: CASSLRGGTSYEQYF
DNA: TGTGCCAGCAGCTTAAGGGGGGGTACCTCCTACGAGCAGTACTTC
size: .
J: TRBJ2-7
length: 15
D: .
V: TRBV7-2

CDR3: CARSDPTSGKPYEQYF
DNA: TGTGCCAGAAGCGACCCGACTAGCGGAAAGCCCTACGAGCAGTACTTC
size: .
J: TRBJ2-7
length: 16
D: TRBD2
V: TRBV5-3

CDR3: CASSPGTSGAGELFF
DNA: TGTGCCAGCAGCCCCGGGACTAGCGGGGCCGGGGAGCTGTTTTTT
size: once
J: TRBJ2-2
length: 15
D: TRBD2
V: TRBV7-3

CDR3: CASSFLGGKHEQYF
DNA: TGTGCCAGCAGCTTCCTTGGGGGGAAACACGAGCAGTACTTC
size: .
J: TRBJ2-7
length: 14
D: .
V: TRBV5-4

CDR3: CASSVGEGGVYEQYF
DNA: TGTGCCAGCAGCGTAGGGGAGGGGGGTGTGTACGAGCAGTACTTC
size: .
J: TRBJ2-7
length: 15
D: .
V: TRBV9

CDR3: CASSRDRGYGYTF
DNA: TGTGCCAGCAGCCGGGACAGGGGGTATGGCTACACCTTC
size: few
J: TRBJ1-2
length: 13
D: TRBD1
V: TRBV7-2

CDR3: CAIRTEMNTEAFF
DNA: TGTGCCATCAGGACAGAGATGAACACTGAAGCTTTCTTT
size: once
J: TRBJ1-1
length: 13
D: .
V: TRBV10-3

CDR3: CASSLYPGDSYEQYF
DNA: TGTGCCAGCAGTTTATATCCAGGGGACTCCTACGAGCAGTACTTC
size: .
J: TRBJ2-7
length: 15
D: .
V: TRBV27

CDR3: CATDTVPGAYNEQFF
DNA: TGTGCCACCGACACCGTTCCCGGTGCCTACAATGAGCAGTTCTTC
size: .
J: TRBJ2-1
length: 15
D: .
V: TRBV6-6

CDR3: CASSVGGSPLHF
DNA: TGTGCCAGCAGCGTAGGGGGCAGCCCCCTCCACTTT
size: .
J: TRBJ1-6
length: 12
D: .
V: TRBV9

CDR3: CASGQVDGYTF
DNA: TGTGCCAGCGGGCAGGTCGATGGCTACACCTTC
size: .
J: TRBJ1-2
length: 11
D: .
V: TRBV25-1

CDR3: CASSSPGTGREPQHF
DNA: TGTGCCAGCTCAAGTCCCGGGACAGGGAGAGAGCCCCAGCATTTT
size: .
J: TRBJ1-5
length: 15
D: TRBD1
V: TRBV18

CDR3: CASSLQPQVHEQYF
DNA: TGTGCCAGCAGTTTACAACCCCAGGTCCACGAGCAGTACTTC
size: few
J: TRBJ2-7
length: 14
D: .
V: TRBV28

CDR3: CASSLWTGLSYNEQFF
DNA: TGTGCCAGCAGCTTGTGGACAGGCCTTTCCTACAATGAGCAGTTCTTC
size: .
J: TRBJ2-1
length: 16
D: TRBD1
V: TRBV5-6